This T cell receptor (beta chain) derives from a study of molecular identifiers for immune sequencing clone quantification. Each CDR3 protein is one row after TCRdb ran MiXCR on the PCR reads. This sample has hundreds of thousands of distinct CDR3 sequences; 25% occur once, and the top ten carry about 0.84%. As regards this clonotype: Its cognate antigen is unknown.

Findings and caveats of the study: Because of identical TCR molecules sharing a barcode, sizes of highly expanded clones could be underestimated.

Per germline, CDR1 MNHEY and CDR2 SMNVEV (reference sequence). The CDR3 spans 13 residues. The germline V and J ends were trimmed by 6 bases and 5 bases, with 14 bases remaining between them. Sequencing was carried out using naive CD8+ T cells from blood, with Jurkat cell RNA spiked in. The subset: FACS-sorted CD8+CD4-CCR7+CD45RA+ naive T cells. J is TRBJ2-7 and V is TRBV27, with D possibly being TRBD2 (7 bases). This receptor was identified in a human donor in good health. Some libraries in this study had Jurkat cell RNA spiked in. This CDR3 is CASRGGAWDEQYF. The CDR3 nucleotides are TGTGCCAGCAGAGGGGGGGCCTGGGACGAGCAGTACTTC.